The subject of this entry is one T cell receptor beta chain. This clone was detected only once. No cognate antigen has been identified for it. No much larger clonotype is one base removed from it; base qualities were not supplied. This specimen belongs to a study of blood T cell repertoires in COVID-19 (dated by TCRdb to 2018 to 2021). Study-wide context: Samples from collaborators originated in the United States, Italy and Spain and spanned both the acute and convalescent phases of COVID-19. Samples were obtained from the ongoing ImmuneRACE study (first 160 participants) and from some 1,300 subjects provided by 6 global collaborators. The prospective study material was composed of cDNA or gDNA derived from T cells, B-cell-depleted T cells, or PBMCs. Where HLA class I and class II types were available, the types were taken from metadata supplied by the sample provider, not from assay-based typing. The repertoires were made available in a free public database intended to serve as a resource for research on the immune response to SARS-CoV-2. Subjects who had been exposed to COVID-19, were actively infected with it, or had recovered from it provided the deeply sampled blood TCRbeta repertoires that made up the dataset. Nearly every sample came with metadata listing a de-identified subject ID, COVID-19 status, age in years and sex.

The germline V gene (reference sequence) sets CDR1 to PRHDT and CDR2 to FYEKMQ. V loses 5 bases, J loses 0 bases, and the germline ends lie 19 bases apart. From cysteine to phenylalanine, the CDR3 is 18 amino acids long. The retained sequence is limited to the CDR3, 54 bases, with the frame set at the first base. Collaborating institutions collected whole blood in K2EDTA tubes following their own protocols. Collaborator samples were shipped for TCRbeta analysis as frozen whole blood, isolated PBMCs, or DNA extracted from either sample type. TCRbeta CDR3 regions were amplified from genomic DNA using the immunoSEQ Assay, a bias-controlled multiplex PCR. The published analysis was carried out like this. Nucleated cell counts per sample were estimated from amplification of reference gene primers within the assay. Sequence reads were collapsed and filtered to measure the absolute abundance of every unique TCRbeta CDR3 rearrangement. For each sample, productive Simpson clonality was calculated as the square root of Simpson's diversity index over productive rearrangements. Drawn from immuneACCESS, this table holds only the in-frame rearrangements with V and J called that TCRdb kept. Clones are partly lost; checked studies trace under half to an unresolved V gene and leave the rest unexplained. That table supplies the V and J calls and clone size; D and trimming were determined from the DNA. This sample is represented by 150,000 to 200,000 clones; 85% to 95% of them were singletons. Roughly 4.4% of the sample rests with the top ten.

The study at large found these results: How much clinical and demographic metadata was included differed by source and by participant, and the metadata was provided uncurated.

This clonotype was sampled from a woman between 45 and 65 years old with acute or convalescent COVID-19. The sequence links TRBV13 to TRBJ1-4, with an unclear D gene assignment. Sequenced: peripheral blood. The bases are TGTGCCAGCAGCCCCCACTACGATCTTAAAGCAACTAATGAAAAACTGTTTTTT. Its protein is CASSPHYDLKATNEKLFF. With all but the CDR3 taken from the reference TRBV13 and TRBJ1-4 genes, the full variable domain is: AAGVIQSPRHLIKEKRETATLKCYPIPRHDTVYWYQQGPGQDPQFLISFYEKMQSDKGSIPDRFSAQQFSDYHSELNMSSLELGDSALYFCASSPHYDLKATNEKLFFGSGTQLSVL.